The clone carrying this T cell receptor (beta chain) was picked up one time. This entry is derived from a study of blood T cell repertoires in COVID-19. In the study overall: COVID-19 samples, acute and convalescent, were from the United States, Italy and Spain. T cells, B-cell-depleted T cells, or PBMCs provided the cDNA or gDNA that served as material.

Per the authors' pipeline: Amplification with reference gene primers provided the estimates of nucleated cell counts. Clones were read by immunoSEQ multiplex PCR, and TCRdb kept only the in-frame ones, dropping some. V and J calls and clone size follow that table, whereas D and trimming were derived from the DNA. The sample holds approximately 130,000 clones, more than 70% seen once. The origin of this receptor is a human donor in a cohort sampled during active COVID-19. Sequences were obtained from peripheral blood.

This CDR3 is CASSSTGEVAGELFF. In DNA form, the CDR3 reads TGTGCCAGCAGCTCCACAGGGGAGGTGGCCGGGGAGCTGTTTTTT. The J gene is TRBJ2-2, the V gene TRBV5-4; the D gene is possibly TRBD1 (7 bases). The CDR3 extends over 15 amino acids. The germline V gene has CDR1 SGHNT and CDR2 YYREEE (reference sequence). Trimming cost V 3 bases and J 6 bases, with 15 bases left between them.